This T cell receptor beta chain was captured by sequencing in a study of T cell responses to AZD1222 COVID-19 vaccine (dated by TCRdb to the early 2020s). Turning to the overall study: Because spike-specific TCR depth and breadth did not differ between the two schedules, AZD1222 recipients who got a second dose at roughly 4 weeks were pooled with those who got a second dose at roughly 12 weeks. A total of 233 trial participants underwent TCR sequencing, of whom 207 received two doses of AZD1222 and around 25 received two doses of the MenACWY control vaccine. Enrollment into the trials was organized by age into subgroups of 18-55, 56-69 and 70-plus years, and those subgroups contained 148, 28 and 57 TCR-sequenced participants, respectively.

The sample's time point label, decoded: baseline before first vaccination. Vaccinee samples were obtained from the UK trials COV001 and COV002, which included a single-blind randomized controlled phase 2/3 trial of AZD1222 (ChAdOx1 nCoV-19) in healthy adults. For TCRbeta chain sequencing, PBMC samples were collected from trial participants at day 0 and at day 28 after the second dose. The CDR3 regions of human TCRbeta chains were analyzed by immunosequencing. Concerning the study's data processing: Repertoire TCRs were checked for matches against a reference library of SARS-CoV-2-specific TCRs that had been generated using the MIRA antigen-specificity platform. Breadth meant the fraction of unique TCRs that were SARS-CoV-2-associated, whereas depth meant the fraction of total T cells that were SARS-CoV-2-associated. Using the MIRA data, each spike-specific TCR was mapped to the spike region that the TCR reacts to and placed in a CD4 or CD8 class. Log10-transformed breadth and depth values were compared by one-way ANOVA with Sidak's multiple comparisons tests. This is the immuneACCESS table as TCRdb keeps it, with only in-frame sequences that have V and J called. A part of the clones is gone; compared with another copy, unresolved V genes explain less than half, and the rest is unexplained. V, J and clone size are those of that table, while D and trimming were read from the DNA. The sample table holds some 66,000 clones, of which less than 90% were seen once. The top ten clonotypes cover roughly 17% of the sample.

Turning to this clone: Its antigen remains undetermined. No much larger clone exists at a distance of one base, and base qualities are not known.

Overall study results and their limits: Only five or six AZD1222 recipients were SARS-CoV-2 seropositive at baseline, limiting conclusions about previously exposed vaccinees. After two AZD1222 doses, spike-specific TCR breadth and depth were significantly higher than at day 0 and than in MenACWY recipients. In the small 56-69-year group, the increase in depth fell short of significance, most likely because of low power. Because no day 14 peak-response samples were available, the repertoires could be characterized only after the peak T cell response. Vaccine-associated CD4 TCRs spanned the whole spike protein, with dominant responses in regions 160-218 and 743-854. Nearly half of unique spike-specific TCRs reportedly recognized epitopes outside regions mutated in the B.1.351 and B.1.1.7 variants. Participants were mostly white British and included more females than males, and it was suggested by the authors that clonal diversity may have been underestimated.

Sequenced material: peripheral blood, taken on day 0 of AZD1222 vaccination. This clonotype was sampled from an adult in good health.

The CDR3 here reads CASSSQGQKLFF. The nucleotide sequence is given as TGTGCCAGCAGCTCCCAGGGGCAGAAACTGTTTTTT. The V gene is TRBV7-2 and the J gene is TRBJ1-4; D gene: possibly TRBD1, on 6 matching bases. The cysteine opens and the phenylalanine closes a CDR3 of 12 amino acids. Only the CDR3 portion is preserved as DNA: 36 bases, with reading frame beginning at the first base. From a lookup of the germline V gene, CDR1 and CDR2 are SGHTA and FQGNSA. The junction carries 11 bases between V and J, which are trimmed by 4 bases and 11 bases respectively. Where the CDR3 stops, the reference TRBV7-2 and TRBJ1-4 genes take over; the full variable domain is GAGVSQSPSNKVTEKGKDVELRCDPISGHTALYWYRQSLGQGLEFLIYFQGNSAPDKSGLPSDRFSAERTGGSVSTLTIQRTQQEDSAVYLCASSSQGQKLFFGSGTQLSVL.